This record covers a single T cell receptor (beta chain). This sample is drawn from a study of blood T cell repertoires in COVID-19. The CDR3 spans 16 residues. The V end was cut by 2 bases, the J end by 4 bases, with 14 bases between. Germline V gene data show CDR1 as ENHRY and CDR2 as SYGVKD. The authors' processing: The authors estimated nucleated cell counts from reference gene primer amplification. TCRdb's table, derived via immunoSEQ multiplex PCR, lists solely in-frame clones and lacks some. V, J and clone size are taken as reported in that table, and D and trimming were inferred from the DNA itself. The table records 150,000 to 200,000 clones, 82% of them present only once. Participants came from about 24 US areas, aged roughly 18 to 89 years.

What was sequenced was PBMCs or T cells enriched from blood (not recorded which). This TCR derives from a woman in her fifties or sixties with acute COVID-19. The chain employs TRBV10-3 and TRBJ2-2; no reliable D call. CDR3 DNA: TGTGCCATCAGTGAGCCTAAAGGCGGTACCACCGGGGAGCTGTTTTTT. Encoded protein: CAISEPKGGTTGELFF.